This TCR beta chain was captured by sequencing in a study of blood T cell repertoires in COVID-19. Across the whole study: Acute and convalescent COVID-19 samples came from the United States, Italy and Spain.

TCRdb keeps only in-frame clones here, not all; method: immunoSEQ multiplex PCR. The data contain about 230,000 clones, approximately 80% of them singletons. Sequencing was done on a sample of peripheral blood. This sequence originates from a woman aged 45 to 65 with acute or convalescent COVID-19.

The CDR3 nucleotides are TGCGCCAGCAGCTTAGCCGGGACAGGGCGCACAGATACGCAGTATTTT. It specifies CASSLAGTGRTDTQYF. The chain has TRBV5-1 and TRBJ2-3, with 9 positions matching TRBD1. The germline V gene encodes CDR1 SGHRS and CDR2 YFSETQ. CDR3 length equals 16 residues. J gave up 1 base and V 2 bases, and 5 bases lay outside the gene matches.